This is a list of T cell receptor beta chains from one sample in a study of cytomegalovirus exposure and HLA in healthy donors. This table comes from immunoSEQ multiplex PCR, and its TCRdb copy is limited to in-frame clones, with some not included. The data contain approximately 220,000 clones, more than 60% of them seen just once; the ten biggest clones take up around 0.2%. Sequences were obtained from PBMCs. These receptors were obtained from a girl aged 2-9 years in good health and CMV-seronegative. Each CDR3 is given with its conserved first and last residue. Fields, in order: clone size, D gene, V gene, J gene, CDR3 DNA, CDR3 protein. The D gene is left open where the match is weak. Size is omitted from some rows. Given values are once, few, many or a class for expanded clones.

size: -; D: -; V: TRBV7-9; J: TRBJ2-7; DNA: TGTGCCAGCCACAGCGGTTGGGGCTCCTACGAGCAGTACTTC; CDR3: CASHSGWGSYEQYF
size: -; D: -; V: TRBV2; J: TRBJ2-5; DNA: TGTGCCAGCAGTGAAGACTTGTCGGAGACCCAGTACTTC; CDR3: CASSEDLSETQYF
size: -; D: -; V: TRBV27; J: TRBJ2-1; DNA: TGTGCCAGCAGCCTGGGGCCCTCTTTGCATGAGCAGTTCTTC; CDR3: CASSLGPSLHEQFF
size: -; D: TRBD2; V: TRBV6-1; J: TRBJ2-5; DNA: TGTGCCAGCAGTGAATGGGGGGGGGAGGAGACCCAGTACTTC; CDR3: CASSEWGGEETQYF
size: -; D: -; V: TRBV2; J: TRBJ1-3; DNA: TGTGCCAGCAGTGAAAACCGACTATTGTTAAGTGGAAACACCATATATTTT; CDR3: CASSENRLLLSGNTIYF
size: -; D: TRBD1; V: TRBV19; J: TRBJ1-5; DNA: TGTGCCAGTAGTGCCACAGGGGGCTTGAGACAGCCCCAGCATTTT; CDR3: CASSATGGLRQPQHF
size: -; D: -; V: TRBV9; J: TRBJ1-5; DNA: TGTGCCAGCAGCGTAGGGGGAGGAATAAGTCAGCCCCAGCATTTT; CDR3: CASSVGGGISQPQHF
size: -; D: TRBD1; V: TRBV29-1; J: TRBJ1-2; DNA: TGCAGCGTCCGGACAGGGGTCAACTATGGCTACACCTTC; CDR3: CSVRTGVNYGYTF
size: once; D: -; V: TRBV2; J: TRBJ2-3; DNA: TGTGCCAGCAGTGCCTTTCAGTTAACAGGAGATACGCAGTATTTT; CDR3: CASSAFQLTGDTQYF
size: -; D: -; V: TRBV5-6; J: TRBJ1-5; DNA: TGTGCCAGCAGCGTCCAGGGTAGAAGCCAGCCCCAGCATTTT; CDR3: CASSVQGRSQPQHF
size: -; D: TRBD1; V: TRBV5-8; J: TRBJ2-5; DNA: TGTGCCACGGTCCGGGACAGAGTCCACTCGTACCAAGAGACCCAGTACTTC; CDR3: CATVRDRVHSYQETQYF
size: -; D: -; V: TRBV19; J: TRBJ2-3; DNA: TGTGCCAGTACGCGGGGTGGGCATACAGATACGCAGTATTTT; CDR3: CASTRGGHTDTQYF
size: -; D: TRBD1; V: TRBV9; J: TRBJ1-1; DNA: TGTGCCAGCAGCGTAGGCGGCGGAGGGGGCGCGACCCAGAACACTGAAGCTTTCTTT; CDR3: CASSVGGGGGATQNTEAFF
size: -; D: TRBD2; V: TRBV30; J: TRBJ2-1; DNA: TGTGCCTGGACTAGCGGGAGTGAATCCTACAATGAGCAGTTCTTC; CDR3: CAWTSGSESYNEQFF
size: -; D: -; V: TRBV29-1; J: TRBJ1-2; DNA: TGCAGCGTCGGAGCTAACTATGGCTACACCTTC; CDR3: CSVGANYGYTF
size: few; D: TRBD1; V: TRBV19; J: TRBJ1-1; DNA: TGTGCCAGTAGGGGGACAGGGGTGAACACTGAAGCTTTCTTT; CDR3: CASRGTGVNTEAFF
size: -; D: -; V: TRBV7-9; J: TRBJ1-3; DNA: TGTGCCAGCAGCTTAGCGATGCGATCCGGAAACACCATATATTTT; CDR3: CASSLAMRSGNTIYF
size: -; D: TRBD2; V: TRBV5-6; J: TRBJ2-3; DNA: TGTGCCAGCAGCCCATGGGAGGGCGACCAAGATACGCAGTATTTT; CDR3: CASSPWEGDQDTQYF
size: once; D: TRBD2; V: TRBV5-6; J: TRBJ2-1; DNA: TGTGCCACCGCCAGGCGGGAGGGGATGTATGAGCAGTTCTTC; CDR3: CATARREGMYEQFF
size: -; D: -; V: TRBV5-5; J: TRBJ1-1; DNA: TGTGCCAGCAGCTTGGGTAGACTTATGAACACTGAAGCTTTCTTT; CDR3: CASSLGRLMNTEAFF
size: -; D: -; V: TRBV11-2; J: TRBJ1-4; DNA: TGTGCCAGCAGCTTGGGACAAAGGGACGAAAAACTGTTTTTT; CDR3: CASSLGQRDEKLFF
size: -; D: -; V: TRBV27; J: TRBJ2-2; DNA: TGTGCCAGCAGTTTATTGGGCGGGGCGGACACCGGGGAGCTGTTTTTT; CDR3: CASSLLGGADTGELFF
size: -; D: -; V: TRBV6-5; J: TRBJ1-1; DNA: TGTGCCAGCAGTCTGGCAGGGGAGGGGTACACTGAAGCTTTCTTT; CDR3: CASSLAGEGYTEAFF
size: few; D: TRBD1; V: TRBV25-1; J: TRBJ1-1; DNA: TGTGCCAGCAGTGAATATGTTCTTACAGGGGCGGGCACTGAAGCTTTCTTT; CDR3: CASSEYVLTGAGTEAFF
size: -; D: -; V: TRBV7-3; J: TRBJ2-1; DNA: TGTGCCAGCAGCTTGAACGGAAGGGGTTTGAATGAGCAGTTCTTC; CDR3: CASSLNGRGLNEQFF
size: -; D: TRBD1; V: TRBV27; J: TRBJ2-1; DNA: TGTGCCAGCAGTGGGTACGACAGGGGGGTGGCCGATGAGCAGTTCTTC; CDR3: CASSGYDRGVADEQFF
size: once; D: -; V: TRBV6-5; J: TRBJ2-7; DNA: TGTGCCAGCAGCTCAATTGACAGGACCTACGAGCAGTACTTC; CDR3: CASSSIDRTYEQYF
size: -; D: -; V: TRBV19; J: TRBJ1-1; DNA: TGTGCCAGTTATGGCTTGGAAGCTTTCTTT; CDR3: CASYGLEAFF
size: -; D: -; V: TRBV2; J: TRBJ1-2; DNA: TGTGCCAGCAGCCAACAGGGAGATGGCTACACCTTC; CDR3: CASSQQGDGYTF